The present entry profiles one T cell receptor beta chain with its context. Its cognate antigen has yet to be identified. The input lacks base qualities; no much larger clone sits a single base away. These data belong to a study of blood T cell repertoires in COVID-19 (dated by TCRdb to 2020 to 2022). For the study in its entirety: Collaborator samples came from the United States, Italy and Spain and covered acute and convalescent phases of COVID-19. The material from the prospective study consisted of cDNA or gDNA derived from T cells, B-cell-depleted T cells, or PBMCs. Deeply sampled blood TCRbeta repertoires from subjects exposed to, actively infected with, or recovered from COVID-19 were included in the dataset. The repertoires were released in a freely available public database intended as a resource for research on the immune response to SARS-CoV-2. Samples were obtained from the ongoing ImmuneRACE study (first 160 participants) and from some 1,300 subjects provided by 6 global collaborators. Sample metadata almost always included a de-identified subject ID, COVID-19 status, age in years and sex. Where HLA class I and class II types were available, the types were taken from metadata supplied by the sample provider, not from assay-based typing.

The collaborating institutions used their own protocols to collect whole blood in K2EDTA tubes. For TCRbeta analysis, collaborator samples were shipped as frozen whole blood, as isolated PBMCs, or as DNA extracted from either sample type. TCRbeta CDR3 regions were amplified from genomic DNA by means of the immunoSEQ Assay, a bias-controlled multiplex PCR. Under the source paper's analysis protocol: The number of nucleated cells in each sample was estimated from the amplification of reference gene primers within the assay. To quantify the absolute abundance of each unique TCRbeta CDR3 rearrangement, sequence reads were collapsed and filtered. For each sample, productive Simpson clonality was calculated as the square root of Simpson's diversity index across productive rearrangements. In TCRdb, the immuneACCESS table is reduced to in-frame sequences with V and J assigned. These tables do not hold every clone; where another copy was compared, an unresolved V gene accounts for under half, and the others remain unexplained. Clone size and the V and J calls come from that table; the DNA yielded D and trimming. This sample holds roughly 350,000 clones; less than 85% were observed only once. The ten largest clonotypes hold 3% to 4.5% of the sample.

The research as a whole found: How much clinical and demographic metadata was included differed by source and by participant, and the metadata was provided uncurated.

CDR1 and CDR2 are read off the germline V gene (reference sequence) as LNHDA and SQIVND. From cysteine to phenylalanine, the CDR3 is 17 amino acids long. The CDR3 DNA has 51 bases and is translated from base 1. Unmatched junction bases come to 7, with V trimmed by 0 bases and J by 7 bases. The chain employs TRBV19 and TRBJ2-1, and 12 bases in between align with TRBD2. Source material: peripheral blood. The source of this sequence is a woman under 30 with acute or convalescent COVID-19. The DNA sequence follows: TGTGCCAGTAGTATAGAGGCTAGCGGGGGGGCACGGAATGAGCAGTTCTTC. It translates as CASSIEASGGARNEQFF.